What follows are 9 T cell receptor beta chains derived from one specimen sequenced in a study of STAT3 mutations in large granular lymphocyte leukemia. The antigens of these receptors remain unknown. Study outcomes and limitations: Every T-cell large granular lymphocyte leukemia patient had at least one immunodominant TCR beta clonotype.

Method: immunoSEQ multiplex PCR; TCRdb's copy keeps in-frame clones and lacks some. This table holds more than 25,000 clones, roughly 80% found once. The sequencing input was peripheral blood mononuclear cells. These receptors came from a woman aged 50 to 60 with T-cell large granular lymphocyte leukemia. Some clones in this sample may be carry-over from other donors' samples.

This clone has a handful of counts. V is TRBV4-2 and J is TRBJ1-4; 11 nucleotides agree with TRBD1. The CDR3 has 17 residues. Germline values: CDR1 LGHNA, CDR2 YNFKEQ. Unmatched junction bases numbered 9, after V lost 1 base and J lost 8 bases. The CDR3 spells CASSQVLGTGGTEKLFF. CDR3 DNA sequence: TGTGCCAGCAGCCAAGTCCTCGGGACAGGGGGGACCGAAAAACTGTTTTTT.

The table lists this clone with a few counts. J is TRBJ1-2 and V is TRBV5-1; D may be TRBD1 (6 bases). Per germline, CDR1 SGHRS and CDR2 YFSETQ. V was pared by 4 bases and J by 6 bases, with 10 bases between. The CDR3 sequence is 12 residues long. CDR3 nucleotide sequence: TGCGCCAGCAGCCCCAACAGGGATGGCTACACCTTC. Translating gives CASSPNRDGYTF.

The chain links TRBV28 to TRBJ1-4; TRBD1 aligns across 11 bases. Germline V gives CDR1 MDHEN, CDR2 SYDVKM. The CDR3 is made up of 15 amino acids. The V gene end was trimmed by 6 bases and the J gene end by 10 bases; junction bases not matched to a gene: 10. The CDR3: CASRLTGTGGGKLFF. The CDR3, as DNA: TGTGCCAGCAGATTAACCGGGACAGGGGGTGGAAAACTGTTTTTT.

The chain is built from TRBV5-4 and TRBJ2-1; D ambiguous. Trimming removed 0 bases from V and 7 bases from J, with 11 bases in between. The CDR3 sequence is 14 residues long. CDR1 and CDR2 from the germline V gene are SGHNT and YYREEE (reference sequence). The CDR3 is CASSLEVALNEQFF. DNA for the CDR3: TGTGCCAGCAGCTTGGAGGTAGCCCTAAATGAGCAGTTCTTC. Full variable domain (rest looked up from reference TRBV5-4 and TRBJ2-1): ETGVTQSPTHLIKTRGQQVTLRCSSQSGHNTVSWYQQALGQGPQFIFQYYREEENGRGNFPPRFSGLQFPNYSSELNVNALELDDSALYLCASSLEVALNEQFFGPGTRLTVL.

This chain uses TRBV18 with TRBJ2-5; D gene ambiguous. The V end was cut by 9 bases, the J end by 5 bases, with 22 bases between. This CDR3 is 15 amino acids long. CDR1 is KGHSH and CDR2 is LQKENI in the germline V gene. In nucleotides, the CDR3 is TGTGCCAGTAAAATGTTTGCCCCCCTCGGCGAGACCCAGTACTTC. It specifies CASKMFAPLGETQYF.

The rearrangement uses TRBV5-1 and TRBJ1-1, with 9 nucleotides matching TRBD1. Trimming at V came to 4 bases and at J to 2 bases, leaving 6 bases not matched to a gene. This CDR3 is built from 15 residues. CDR1 and CDR2 (germline): SGHRS, YFSETQ. The CDR3 DNA sequence: TGCGCCAGCAGCGACGGGACAGGGTCCAACACTGAAGCTTTCTTT. Protein: CASSDGTGSNTEAFF.

The chain links TRBV9 to TRBJ2-7, with D possibly being TRBD2 (5 bases). CDR1 and CDR2 from the germline V gene are SGDLS and YYNGEE. Trimming removed 0 bases from V and 2 bases from J, with 9 bases in between. The CDR3 has 14 amino acids. CDR3 protein: CASSVVPGTYEQYF. In DNA form, the CDR3 reads TGTGCCAGCAGCGTAGTACCGGGAACCTACGAGCAGTACTTC. Full variable domain (missing parts from reference TRBV9 and TRBJ2-7): DSGVTQTPKHLITATGQRVTLRCSPRSGDLSVYWYQQSLDQGLQFLIQYYNGEERAKGNILERFSAQQFPDLHSELNLSSLELGDSALYFCASSVVPGTYEQYFGPGTRLTVT.

The chain has TRBV7-3 and TRBJ2-1, with 8 bases identical to TRBD2. Trimming at V came to 5 bases and at J to 8 bases, leaving 11 bases not matched to a gene. Germline CDR1 is SGHTA and CDR2 is FQGTGA. The CDR3 is 15 residues long. CDR3 sequence (DNA): TGTGCCAGCAGCCGTTCCGGGACTAGAGTCGATGAGCAGTTCTTC. This gives the protein CASSRSGTRVDEQFF.

This clone was counted a few times. This chain links TRBV2 with TRBJ1-2; D remains ambiguous. Germline V gene sequence: CDR1 SNHLY, CDR2 FYNNEI. This CDR3 has 11 residues. The V end lost 2 bases, the J end lost 4 bases, and 2 bases lay between the germline ends. CDR3: CASSEFYGYTF. The CDR3 DNA sequence: TGTGCCAGCAGTGAATTCTATGGCTACACCTTC.